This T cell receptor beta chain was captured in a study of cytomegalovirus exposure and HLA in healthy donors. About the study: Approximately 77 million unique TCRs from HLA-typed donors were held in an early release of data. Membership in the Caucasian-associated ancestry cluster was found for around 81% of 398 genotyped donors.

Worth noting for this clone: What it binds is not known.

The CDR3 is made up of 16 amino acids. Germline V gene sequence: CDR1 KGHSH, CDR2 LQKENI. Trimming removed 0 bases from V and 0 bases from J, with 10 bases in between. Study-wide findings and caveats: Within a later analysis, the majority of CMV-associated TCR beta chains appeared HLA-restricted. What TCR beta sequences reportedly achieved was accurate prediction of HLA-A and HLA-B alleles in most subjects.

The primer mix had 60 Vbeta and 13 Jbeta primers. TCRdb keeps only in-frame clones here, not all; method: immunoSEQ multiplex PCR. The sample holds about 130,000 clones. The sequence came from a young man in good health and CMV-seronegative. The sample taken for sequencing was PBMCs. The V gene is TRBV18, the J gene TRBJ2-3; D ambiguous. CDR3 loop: CASSPPRQSSTDTQYF. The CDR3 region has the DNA TGTGCCAGCTCACCACCCAGGCAAAGTAGCACAGATACGCAGTATTTT.